Presented here are 2 T cell receptor beta chains from one specimen sequenced in a study of tumor-infiltrating lymphocytes in primary liver carcinoma. A constant-region primer primed TCR beta cDNA synthesis from 400 to 550 ng of total RNA. Generation of the TCR beta libraries relied on three nested multiplex PCR rounds using slightly modified ARM-PCR. Both of the initial two PCR rounds ran for around 9 cycles and employed TRBV1-TRBV30 forward primers alongside a C-beta reverse primer. Using its own MiXCR run on the multiplex PCR reads, TCRdb lists one record per CDR3 protein. The sample contains fewer than 350,000 distinct CDR3 sequences, around three fifths of which appear only once. Germline DNA was also extracted, and blood RNA derived from unsorted whole blood. Specimen: peripheral blood. Receptors were obtained from a middle-aged man with primary liver carcinoma and hepatitis B virus infection.

Only one count was recorded for this clonotype. It is likely a read error, because the conserved phenylalanine at the end of the CDR3 is missing. The rearrangement links TRBV5-6 to TRBJ1-1; TRBD1 matches 7 bases. The CDR3 is made up of 12 amino acids. Germline V gives CDR1 SGHDT, CDR2 YYEEEE. V shed 4 bases and J 7 bases; nucleotides not matched to a gene: 4. The CDR3 loop is CASSAGTVEAFV. The CDR3 DNA reads TGTGCCAGCAGCGCTGGGACAGTTGAAGCTTTCGTT.

This clonotype was recorded many times. This chain uses TRBV6-1 with TRBJ2-2; 10 bases line up with TRBD2. J was trimmed by 11 bases and V by 10 bases; bases with no gene match: 10. Germline CDR1 MNHNS, CDR2 SASEGT. The length of the CDR3 is 13 residues. CDR3 coding DNA: TGTGCCATCCCGGCTAGCGGGAGTCGAGAGCTGTTTTTT. This encodes CAIPASGSRELFF.